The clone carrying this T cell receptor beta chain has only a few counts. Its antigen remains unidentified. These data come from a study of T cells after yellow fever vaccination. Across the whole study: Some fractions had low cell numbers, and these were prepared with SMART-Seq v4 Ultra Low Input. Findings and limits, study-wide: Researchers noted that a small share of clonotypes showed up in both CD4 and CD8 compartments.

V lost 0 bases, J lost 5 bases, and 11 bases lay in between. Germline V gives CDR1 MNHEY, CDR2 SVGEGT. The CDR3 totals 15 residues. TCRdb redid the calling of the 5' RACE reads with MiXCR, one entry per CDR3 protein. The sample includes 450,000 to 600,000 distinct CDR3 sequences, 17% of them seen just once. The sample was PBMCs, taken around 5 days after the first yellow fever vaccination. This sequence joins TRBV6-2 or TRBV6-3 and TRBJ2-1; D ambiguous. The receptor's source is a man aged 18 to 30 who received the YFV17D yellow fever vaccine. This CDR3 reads CASSYSTEPNNEQFF. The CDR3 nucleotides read TGTGCCAGCAGTTACTCGACGGAGCCAAACAATGAGCAGTTCTTC.